The subject of this entry is one T cell receptor (beta chain). These data are taken from a study of response to subunit inactivated influenza vaccine. The length of the CDR3 is 14 residues. Trimming stripped 6 bases from V and 1 base from J, with 10 bases between. CDR1 and CDR2 (germline): MNHEY, SVGEGT. MiXCR, run by TCRdb on the RT-PCR reads, gives a single entry per CDR3 protein. The table includes some 550,000 distinct CDR3 sequences, approximately 20% detected once. These data also featured in a second study, about T cells expressing NK-cell markers. That study reports: A 5'RACE template switching approach incorporating UMIs was used to make TCR beta cDNA. Sorted CD3+CD56+NKG2C+, CD3+CD56+NKG2C- and CD3+CD56-NKG2C+ T cells provided the TCR beta repertoires. Several of the experiments relied on an anti-gamma-delta TCR antibody so that only alpha-beta TCR T cells were sorted. The CD3+CD56-NKG2C+ fraction was also led by these clonotypes in a few donors.

The TCR sequence derives from a man over 45 who received an inactivated influenza vaccine. The rearrangement uses TRBV6-2 or TRBV6-3 and TRBJ1-3; D perhaps matches TRBD1 (6 bases). The starting material was CD4+ T cells sorted from PBMCs, obtained 11 to 12 days after vaccination. CDR3 nucleotide sequence: TGTGCCAGCAGCAAGACAGGATCTGGAAACACCATATATTTT. Translated, it gives CASSKTGSGNTIYF.